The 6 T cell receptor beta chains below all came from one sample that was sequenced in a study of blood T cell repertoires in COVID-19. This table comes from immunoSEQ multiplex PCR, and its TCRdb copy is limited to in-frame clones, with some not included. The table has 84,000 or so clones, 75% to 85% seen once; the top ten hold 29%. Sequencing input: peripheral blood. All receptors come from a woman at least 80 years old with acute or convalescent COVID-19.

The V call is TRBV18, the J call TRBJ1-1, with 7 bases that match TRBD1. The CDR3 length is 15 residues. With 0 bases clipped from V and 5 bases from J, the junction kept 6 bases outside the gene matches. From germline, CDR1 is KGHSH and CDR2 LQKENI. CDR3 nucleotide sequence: TGTGCCAGCTCACCACCGGAGGGGGCCCGTACTGAAGCTTTCTTT. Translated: CASSPPEGARTEAFF. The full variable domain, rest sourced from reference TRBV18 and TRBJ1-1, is NAGVMQNPRHLVRRRGQEARLRCSPMKGHSHVYWYRQLPEEGLKFMVYLQKENIIDESGMPKERFSAEFPKEGPSILRIQQVVRGDSAAYFCASSPPEGARTEAFFGQGTRLTVV.

The DNA for the CDR3 is TGTGCCAGCAGCTTGGTGCCAGGGGGAAGCACAGATACGCAGTATTTT. It codes for CASSLVPGGSTDTQYF. This chain links TRBV5-5 with TRBJ2-3; 7 positions match TRBD1. This CDR3 region has 16 residues. From germline, CDR1 is SGHKS and CDR2 YYEKEE (reference sequence). J lost 0 bases, V lost 0 bases, and 4 bases had no gene match.

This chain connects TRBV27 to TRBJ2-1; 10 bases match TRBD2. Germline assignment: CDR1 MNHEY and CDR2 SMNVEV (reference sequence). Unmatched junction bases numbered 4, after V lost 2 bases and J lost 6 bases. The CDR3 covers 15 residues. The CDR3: CASSLGLAGVNEQFF. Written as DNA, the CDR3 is TGTGCCAGCAGTTTAGGCCTAGCGGGAGTCAATGAGCAGTTCTTC.

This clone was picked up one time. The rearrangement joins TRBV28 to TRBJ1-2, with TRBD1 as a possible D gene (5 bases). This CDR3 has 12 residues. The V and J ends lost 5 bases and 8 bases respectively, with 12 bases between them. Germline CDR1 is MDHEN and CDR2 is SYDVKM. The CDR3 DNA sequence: TGTGCCAGCAGTCCACTTGGGGGGGGCTACACCTTC. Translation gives CASSPLGGGYTF.

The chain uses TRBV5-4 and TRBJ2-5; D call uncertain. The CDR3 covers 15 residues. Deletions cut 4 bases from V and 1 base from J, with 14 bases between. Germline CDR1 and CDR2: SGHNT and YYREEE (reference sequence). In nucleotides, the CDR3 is TGTGCCAGCAGCCGGCGGTCTCACATCCAAGAGACCCAGTACTTC. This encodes CASSRRSHIQETQYF.

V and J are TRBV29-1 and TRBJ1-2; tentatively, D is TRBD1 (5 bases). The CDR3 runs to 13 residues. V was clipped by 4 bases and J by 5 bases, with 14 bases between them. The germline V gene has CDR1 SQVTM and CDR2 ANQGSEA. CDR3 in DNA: TGCAGCGTTGCGGGGACTGCCAGATATGGCTACACCTTC. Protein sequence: CSVAGTARYGYTF.